The clone carrying this TCR beta chain has a handful of counts. Its specificity is not known. This record comes from a study of beta chain features in type 1 diabetes. The isolated RNA, all of it, was reverse transcribed, so expressed TCRB transcripts were what got sequenced. Clones were sequenced by immunoSEQ multiplex PCR, and TCRdb holds only the in-frame ones, with some missing. The sample shows hundreds of thousands of clones, 15% to 18% of them seen only once. The V gene's germline CDR1 is SGHRS and CDR2 YFSETQ. The CDR3 is made up of 16 amino acids. V lost 0 bases to trimming and J lost 4 bases, with 14 bases between them. Study-wide points: Healthy donors had naive, central memory and Treg TCRB repertoires that appeared less similar than those seen among patients.

The TCR was taken from a man aged 18 to 29 in good health. The J gene is TRBJ2-1, the V gene TRBV5-1; TRBD1 might be the D (5 bases). The sample taken for sequencing was naive CD4+ T cells from blood. Here the CDR3 reads CASSLAQGRGYNEQFF. CDR3 DNA sequence: TGCGCCAGCAGCTTGGCGCAGGGAAGAGGATACAATGAGCAGTTCTTC.